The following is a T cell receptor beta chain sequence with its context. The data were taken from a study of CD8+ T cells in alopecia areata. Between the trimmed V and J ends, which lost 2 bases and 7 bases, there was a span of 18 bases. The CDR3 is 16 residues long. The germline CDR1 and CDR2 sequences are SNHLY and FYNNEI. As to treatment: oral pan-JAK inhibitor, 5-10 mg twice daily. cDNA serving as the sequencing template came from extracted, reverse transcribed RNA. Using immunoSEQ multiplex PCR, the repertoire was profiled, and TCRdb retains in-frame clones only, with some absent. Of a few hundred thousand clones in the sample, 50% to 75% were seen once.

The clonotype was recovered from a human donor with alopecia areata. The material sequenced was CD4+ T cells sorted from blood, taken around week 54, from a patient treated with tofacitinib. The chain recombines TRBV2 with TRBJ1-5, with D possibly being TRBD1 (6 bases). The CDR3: CASSETGIQGGQPQHF. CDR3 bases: TGTGCCAGCAGTGAAACGGGAATACAGGGAGGGCAGCCCCAGCATTTT.